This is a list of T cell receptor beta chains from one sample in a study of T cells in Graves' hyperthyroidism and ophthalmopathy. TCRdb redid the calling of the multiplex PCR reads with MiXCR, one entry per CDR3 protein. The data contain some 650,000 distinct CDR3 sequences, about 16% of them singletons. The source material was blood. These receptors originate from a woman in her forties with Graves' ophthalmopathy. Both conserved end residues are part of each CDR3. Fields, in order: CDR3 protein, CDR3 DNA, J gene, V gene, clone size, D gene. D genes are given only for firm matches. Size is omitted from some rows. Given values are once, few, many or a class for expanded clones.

CDR3: CASSSTGTSGRIVPYEQYF
DNA: TGTGCCAGCAGTTCAACCGGGACTAGCGGGAGGATAGTCCCCTACGAGCAGTACTTC
J: TRBJ2-7
V: TRBV28
size: many
D: TRBD2

CDR3: CASSITTGQNYGYTF
DNA: TGTGCCAGTAGTATAACCACGGGACAGAACTATGGCTACACCTTC
J: TRBJ1-2
V: TRBV19
size: -
D: TRBD1

CDR3: CASSFGTGGGINTEAFF
DNA: TGTGCCAGCAGCTTCGGGACAGGGGGCGGAATCAACACTGAAGCTTTCTTT
J: TRBJ1-1
V: TRBV3-1
size: -
D: TRBD1

CDR3: CSAWGNTEAFF
DNA: TGCAGTGCGTGGGGGAACACTGAAGCTTTCTTT
J: TRBJ1-1
V: TRBV20-1
size: many
D: -

CDR3: CSVPPSGARTDTQYF
DNA: TGCAGCGTTCCACCTAGCGGGGCTCGCACAGATACGCAGTATTTT
J: TRBJ2-3
V: TRBV29-1
size: many
D: TRBD2

CDR3: CASSSHPGSGNYEQYF
DNA: TGCGCCAGCAGCTCCCACCCGGGTAGCGGGAACTACGAGCAGTACTTC
J: TRBJ2-7
V: TRBV5-1
size: -
D: TRBD2

CDR3: CASSSDRLYFYEQYF
DNA: TGTGCCAGCAGTTCCGACCGTCTCTATTTCTACGAGCAGTACTTC
J: TRBJ2-7
V: TRBV6-6
size: many
D: -

CDR3: CASSYEGKQFF
DNA: TGTGCCAGCAGCTACGAAGGTAAACAGTTCTTC
J: TRBJ2-1
V: TRBV6-9
size: few
D: -

CDR3: CASSYGALGGNEQFF
DNA: TGTGCCAGCAGTTACGGGGCCCTAGGGGGCAATGAGCAGTTCTTC
J: TRBJ2-1
V: TRBV6-9
size: -
D: -

CDR3: CASSQDLQQGIYEQYF
DNA: TGCGCCAGCAGCCAAGATCTCCAACAGGGTATCTACGAGCAGTACTTC
J: TRBJ2-7
V: TRBV7-9
size: -
D: -

CDR3: CAWSRDSYNSPLHF
DNA: TGTGCCTGGAGCAGGGACAGCTATAATTCACCCCTCCACTTT
J: TRBJ1-6
V: TRBV30
size: many
D: TRBD1

CDR3: CASSSHTGSYEQYF
DNA: TGTGCCAGCAGCTCCCATACAGGATCCTACGAGCAGTACTTC
J: TRBJ2-7
V: TRBV28
size: -
D: -

CDR3: CASSARQGSYGYTF
DNA: TGTGCCAGCAGCGCGCGCCAGGGAAGCTATGGCTACACCTTC
J: TRBJ1-2
V: TRBV11-1
size: many
D: -

CDR3: CAPGPGDSGNTIYF
DNA: TGTGCCCCAGGGCCGGGAGACTCTGGAAACACCATATATTTT
J: TRBJ1-3
V: TRBV28
size: few
D: -

CDR3: CATGQPYGYTF
DNA: TGTGCCACAGGACAGCCCTATGGCTACACCTTC
J: TRBJ1-2
V: TRBV28
size: -
D: -

CDR3: CASSQQRTEAFF
DNA: TGTGCCAGCAGCCAACAGCGCACTGAAGCTTTCTTT
J: TRBJ1-1
V: TRBV11-2
size: few
D: -

CDR3: CASSGGGNEQFF
DNA: TGTGCCAGCTCAGGAGGGGGGAATGAGCAGTTCTTC
J: TRBJ2-1
V: TRBV18
size: many
D: -

CDR3: CSGAPLSGIETQYF
DNA: TGCAGTGGGGCCCCGCTTAGCGGGATTGAGACCCAGTACTTC
J: TRBJ2-5
V: TRBV20-1
size: many
D: TRBD2

CDR3: CASSWSRAKRAKNIQYF
DNA: TGCGCCAGCAGCTGGTCGAGGGCGAAGAGAGCCAAAAACATTCAGTACTTC
J: TRBJ2-4
V: TRBV5-1
size: many
D: -

CDR3: CASRLTPGLNSGNTIYF
DNA: TGCGCCAGCAGACTGACCCCGGGACTTAACTCTGGAAACACCATATATTTT
J: TRBJ1-3
V: TRBV4-1
size: -
D: -

CDR3: CTVTGQGTRSTYNEQFF
DNA: TGCACTGTCACGGGACAGGGAACGAGGAGCACCTACAATGAGCAGTTCTTC
J: TRBJ2-1
V: TRBV20-1
size: -
D: TRBD1

CDR3: CSARDTGGSETQYF
DNA: TGCAGTGCTAGAGACACAGGGGGAAGTGAGACCCAGTACTTC
J: TRBJ2-5
V: TRBV20-1
size: many
D: TRBD1

CDR3: CASIRGWGYNYGYTF
DNA: TGTGCCAGCATTCGGGGGTGGGGGTATAACTATGGCTACACCTTC
J: TRBJ1-2
V: TRBV6-2/TRBV6-3
size: few
D: -

CDR3: CASSRGTGGTEAFF
DNA: TGTGCCAGCAGCCGCGGGACAGGGGGCACTGAAGCTTTCTTT
J: TRBJ1-1
V: TRBV12-3/TRBV12-4
size: many
D: TRBD1

CDR3: CASRRGGPETQYF
DNA: TGTGCCAGCCGGCGGGGGGGCCCAGAGACCCAGTACTTC
J: TRBJ2-5
V: TRBV7-2
size: few
D: TRBD2

CDR3: CASSPLAGHITDTQYF
DNA: TGTGCCAGCAGCCCTCTAGCGGGACATATAACAGATACGCAGTATTTT
J: TRBJ2-3
V: TRBV28
size: -
D: TRBD2

CDR3: CASSRQAGHNEQFF
DNA: TGTGCCAGCAGCCGCCAGGCAGGCCACAATGAGCAGTTCTTC
J: TRBJ2-1
V: TRBV7-3
size: -
D: -

CDR3: CASSLLAGGPGGELFF
DNA: TGTGCCAGCAGCCTGCTAGCGGGAGGCCCCGGCGGGGAGCTGTTTTTT
J: TRBJ2-2
V: TRBV11-1
size: -
D: TRBD2

CDR3: CATSSPFKGSPEAFF
DNA: TGTGCCACCAGCAGTCCCTTTAAGGGTAGTCCTGAAGCTTTCTTT
J: TRBJ1-1
V: TRBV15
size: many
D: -

CDR3: CASSITWTGWIDNQPQHF
DNA: TGTGCCAGTAGTATCACCTGGACAGGGTGGATTGACAATCAGCCCCAGCATTTT
J: TRBJ1-5
V: TRBV19
size: -
D: TRBD1

CDR3: CASSSKWGTEAFF
DNA: TGTGCCAGCAGCTCGAAGTGGGGCACTGAAGCTTTCTTT
J: TRBJ1-1
V: TRBV5-6
size: -
D: -

CDR3: CASSQDWGDEQYF
DNA: TGCGCCAGCAGCCAAGATTGGGGGGACGAGCAGTACTTC
J: TRBJ2-7
V: TRBV4-1
size: few
D: -

CDR3: CASSRGGTSDSTDTQYF
DNA: TGCGCCAGCAGCCGAGGGGGGACTAGCGACAGCACAGATACGCAGTATTTT
J: TRBJ2-3
V: TRBV5-1
size: many
D: TRBD2

CDR3: CSVEDEGDYGYTF
DNA: TGCAGCGTTGAAGACGAGGGCGACTATGGCTACACCTTC
J: TRBJ1-2
V: TRBV29-1
size: -
D: -

CDR3: CASYGVPNYGYTF
DNA: TGTGCCAGTTACGGGGTACCCAACTATGGCTACACCTTC
J: TRBJ1-2
V: TRBV28
size: -
D: -

CDR3: CSAEGQGRSGYTF
DNA: TGCAGCGCTGAGGGGCAGGGACGCTCTGGCTACACCTTC
J: TRBJ1-2
V: TRBV29-1
size: few
D: -

CDR3: CASSPSTLLSYGYTF
DNA: TGTGCCAGCAGCCCGTCGACACTCCTCTCCTATGGCTACACCTTC
J: TRBJ1-2
V: TRBV3-1
size: many
D: -

CDR3: CASSPDPGSETQYF
DNA: TGTGCCAGCTCACCGGATCCGGGATCGGAGACCCAGTACTTC
J: TRBJ2-5
V: TRBV18
size: few
D: -

CDR3: CASSGFGGEQYF
DNA: TGTGCCAGCAGTGGTTTTGGTGGGGAGCAGTACTTC
J: TRBJ2-7
V: TRBV2
size: few
D: -

CDR3: CASSLDQGMVTQYF
DNA: TGTGCCAGCAGCTTAGATCAGGGGATGGTGACCCAGTACTTC
J: TRBJ2-5
V: TRBV11-2
size: many
D: -

CDR3: CASRYQGGENIQYF
DNA: TGCGCCAGCAGATACCAGGGGGGGGAAAACATTCAGTACTTC
J: TRBJ2-4
V: TRBV5-1
size: -
D: -

CDR3: CASSRLRGETQYF
DNA: TGTGCCAGCAGCCGTCTCAGGGGAGAGACCCAGTACTTC
J: TRBJ2-5
V: TRBV3-1
size: few
D: -

CDR3: CASSTGAGTIQYF
DNA: TGTGCCAGCAGCACCGGGGCAGGGACAATTCAGTACTTC
J: TRBJ2-4
V: TRBV11-2
size: -
D: -

CDR3: CSASPRDRASYEQYF
DNA: TGCAGTGCTAGCCCCCGGGACCGAGCTTCCTACGAGCAGTACTTC
J: TRBJ2-7
V: TRBV20-1
size: many
D: -

CDR3: CATSRGEYQYNEQFF
DNA: TGTGCCACCAGCAGAGGAGAGTACCAATACAATGAGCAGTTCTTC
J: TRBJ2-1
V: TRBV15
size: -
D: -

CDR3: CASSVDTPSYNEQFF
DNA: TGCGCCAGCAGCGTGGACACACCCTCCTACAATGAGCAGTTCTTC
J: TRBJ2-1
V: TRBV5-1
size: few
D: -

CDR3: CASSPRQSPYNEQFF
DNA: TGCGCCAGCAGCCCCAGGCAAAGTCCGTACAATGAGCAGTTCTTC
J: TRBJ2-1
V: TRBV4-1
size: many
D: -

CDR3: CASSAGQSGKNIQYF
DNA: TGTGCCAGTAGTGCCGGACAGTCGGGCAAAAACATTCAGTACTTC
J: TRBJ2-4
V: TRBV19
size: few
D: -

CDR3: CASRQRQGAYEQYF
DNA: TGTGCCAGCCGACAGAGACAGGGGGCGTACGAGCAGTACTTC
J: TRBJ2-7
V: TRBV7-8
size: many
D: TRBD1

CDR3: CASSSYAKTSTSTDTQYF
DNA: TGTGCCAGCAGCTCTTACGCTAAGACTAGCACTAGCACAGATACGCAGTATTTT
J: TRBJ2-3
V: TRBV5-4
size: -
D: TRBD2

CDR3: CASSAGTGTADTQYF
DNA: TGTGCCAGCAGTGCCGGGACAGGGACCGCAGATACGCAGTATTTT
J: TRBJ2-3
V: TRBV6-1
size: many
D: TRBD1

CDR3: CASSRRKEAFF
DNA: TGTGCCAGCAGCCGACGGAAAGAAGCTTTCTTT
J: TRBJ1-1
V: TRBV14
size: few
D: -

CDR3: CASSQDGGNSPLHF
DNA: TGTGCCAGCAGCCAAGATGGGGGAAATTCACCCCTCCACTTT
J: TRBJ1-6
V: TRBV3-1
size: -
D: -

CDR3: CSASGAPGNTIYF
DNA: TGCAGTGCCTCAGGGGCGCCTGGAAACACCATATATTTT
J: TRBJ1-3
V: TRBV20-1
size: -
D: -

CDR3: CAISGGQSYGYTF
DNA: TGTGCCATCAGTGGGGGACAGAGCTATGGCTACACCTTC
J: TRBJ1-2
V: TRBV10-3
size: -
D: TRBD1

CDR3: CASRASGSWNEQFF
DNA: TGCGCCAGCAGGGCGAGCGGGAGTTGGAATGAGCAGTTCTTC
J: TRBJ2-1
V: TRBV4-1
size: many
D: TRBD2

CDR3: CASSELPSTGYNEKLFF
DNA: TGTGCCAGCAGCGAACTACCCTCGACAGGGTATAATGAAAAACTGTTTTTT
J: TRBJ1-4
V: TRBV28
size: -
D: TRBD1

CDR3: CASSSNYRQGGSRETQYF
DNA: TGTGCCAGCAGCTCAAACTACCGACAGGGGGGTTCGCGAGAGACCCAGTACTTC
J: TRBJ2-5
V: TRBV11-1
size: many
D: TRBD1

CDR3: CASSEFTGQSYGYTF
DNA: TGTGCCAGCAGTGAATTTACGGGACAGAGCTATGGCTACACCTTC
J: TRBJ1-2
V: TRBV6-1
size: few
D: TRBD1